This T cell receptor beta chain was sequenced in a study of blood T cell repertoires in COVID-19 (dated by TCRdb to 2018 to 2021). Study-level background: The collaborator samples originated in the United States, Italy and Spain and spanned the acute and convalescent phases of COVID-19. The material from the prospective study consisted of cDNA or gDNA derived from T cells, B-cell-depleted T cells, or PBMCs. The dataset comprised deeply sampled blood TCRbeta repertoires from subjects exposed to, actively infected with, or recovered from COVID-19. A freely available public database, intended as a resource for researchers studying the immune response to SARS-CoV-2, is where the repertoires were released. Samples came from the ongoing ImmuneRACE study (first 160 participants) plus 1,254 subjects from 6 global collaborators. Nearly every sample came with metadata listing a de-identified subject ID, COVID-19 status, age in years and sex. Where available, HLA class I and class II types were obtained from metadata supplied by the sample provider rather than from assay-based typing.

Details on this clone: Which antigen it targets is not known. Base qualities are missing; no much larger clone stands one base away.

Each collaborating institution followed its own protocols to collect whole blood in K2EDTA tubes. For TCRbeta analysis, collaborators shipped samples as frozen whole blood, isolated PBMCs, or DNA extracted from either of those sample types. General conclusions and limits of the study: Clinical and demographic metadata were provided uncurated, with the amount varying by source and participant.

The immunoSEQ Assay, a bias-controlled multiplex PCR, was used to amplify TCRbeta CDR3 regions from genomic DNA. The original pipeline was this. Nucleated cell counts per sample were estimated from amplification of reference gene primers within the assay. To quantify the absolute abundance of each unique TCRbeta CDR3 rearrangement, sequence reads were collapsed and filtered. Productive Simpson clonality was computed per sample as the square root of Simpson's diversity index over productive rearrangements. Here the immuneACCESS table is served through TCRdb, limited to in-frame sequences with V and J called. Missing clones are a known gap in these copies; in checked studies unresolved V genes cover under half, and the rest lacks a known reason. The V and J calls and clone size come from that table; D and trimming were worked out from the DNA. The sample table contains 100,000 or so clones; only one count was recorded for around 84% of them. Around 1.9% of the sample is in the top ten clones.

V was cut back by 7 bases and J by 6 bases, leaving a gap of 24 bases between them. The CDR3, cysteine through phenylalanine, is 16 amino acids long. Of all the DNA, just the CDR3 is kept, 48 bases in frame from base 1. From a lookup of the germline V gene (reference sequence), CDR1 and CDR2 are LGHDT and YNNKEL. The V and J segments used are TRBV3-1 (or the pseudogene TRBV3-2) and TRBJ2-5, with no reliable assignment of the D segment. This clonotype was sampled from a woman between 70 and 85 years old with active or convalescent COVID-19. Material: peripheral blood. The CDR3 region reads CASTTDTFRGIQTQYF. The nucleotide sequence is TGTGCCAGCACAACCGACACTTTCCGTGGTATCCAGACCCAGTACTTC.